The 21 T cell receptor beta chains in this list originate from one sample, sequenced in a study of cytomegalovirus exposure and HLA in healthy donors. Primers for the PCR totalled 60 Vbeta and 13 Jbeta. Clones were read by immunoSEQ multiplex PCR, and TCRdb kept only the in-frame ones, dropping some. The sample has over 150,000 clones, approximately 70% seen once. Sequencing used PBMCs. The source of these receptors is a woman aged 35 to 49 in good health and CMV-seropositive.

J is TRBJ1-4 and V is TRBV6-5, with 10 bases matching TRBD1. The V gene's germline CDR1 is MNHEY and CDR2 SVGAGI. The CDR3 is made up of 15 amino acids. Germline trimming cut 4 bases from V and 7 bases from J; bases unmatched to any gene: 6. The CDR3 region has the DNA TGTGCCAGCAGTTGGCGACAGGGGGCAGGTGAAAAACTGTTTTTT. Encoded protein: CASSWRQGAGEKLFF.

The chain joins TRBV7-9 to TRBJ2-2; no definite D call. The ends were cut back, 3 bases at V and 0 bases at J, with 8 bases in the middle. Germline CDR1 is SEHNR and CDR2 is FQNEAQ (reference sequence). The CDR3 totals 15 residues. CDR3 coding DNA: TGTGCCAGCAGCTTGCCGAGAACGAACACCGGGGAGCTGTTTTTT. Translated, it gives CASSLPRTNTGELFF.

The chain employs TRBV7-6 and TRBJ2-7; TRBD1 might be the D (5 bases). Looked up from germline, CDR1 is SGHVS and CDR2 is FNYEAQ. The CDR3 extends over 14 amino acids. V was shortened by 5 bases and J by 2 bases, with 13 bases between the two germline ends. The CDR3 reads CASSPQWGPYEQYF. CDR3 nucleotides: TGTGCCAGCAGCCCTCAGTGGGGCCCCTACGAGCAGTACTTC.

V usage is TRBV11-2 and J usage is TRBJ2-5; 8 bases line up with TRBD2. Germline V gene lookup returns CDR1 SGHAT and CDR2 FQNNGV. The CDR3 runs 16 residues. Trimming removed 5 bases from V and 2 bases from J; junction bases left unmatched: 10. The CDR3 DNA follows: TGTGCCAGCAGCCCCTGGGGGGCTAGCGGGCAAGAGACCCAGTACTTC. Translation: CASSPWGASGQETQYF.

This clone was counted between two and nine times. The chain uses TRBV2 and TRBJ1-1; D not resolved. Germline lookup yields CDR1 SNHLY and CDR2 FYNNEI. The V end lost 4 bases, the J end lost 5 bases, and 8 bases lay between the germline ends. This CDR3 is built from 12 residues. Here the CDR3 reads CASSGGGTEAFF. CDR3 in DNA: TGTGCCAGCAGTGGTGGAGGTACTGAAGCTTTCTTT.

The V call is TRBV25-1, the J call TRBJ2-3; 8 positions agree with TRBD1. V shed 3 bases and J 4 bases; nucleotides not matched to a gene: 3. There are 14 residues in the CDR3. Germline CDR1 MGHDK, CDR2 SYGVNS. CDR3 protein: CASSDAGGPDTQYF. In nucleotides, the CDR3 is TGTGCCAGCAGTGACGCAGGGGGCCCAGATACGCAGTATTTT.

The genes are TRBV6-5 and TRBJ2-1; D remains unclear. Trimming shortened V by 8 bases and J by 0 bases, and 5 bases separated the two germline ends. The V gene's germline CDR1 is MNHEY and CDR2 SVGAGI. This CDR3 is 12 amino acids long. Here the CDR3 reads CASHSSYNEQFF. The CDR3 DNA reads as TGTGCCAGCCACAGCTCCTACAATGAGCAGTTCTTC.

The gene calls are TRBV5-8 and TRBJ2-5, with 7 bases aligning to TRBD2. The CDR3 has 16 residues. The V and J ends lost 5 bases and 0 bases, in that order; junction bases with no gene match: 10. The germline gives CDR1 SGHTS, CDR2 YDEGEE. CDR3 loop: CASRFRDYWYQETQYF. In DNA form, the CDR3 reads TGTGCCAGCAGATTCCGGGACTATTGGTACCAAGAGACCCAGTACTTC.

This rearrangement joins TRBV18 to TRBJ1-1; perhaps TRBD1 as D (5 bases). CDR1 and CDR2 from the germline V gene are KGHSH and LQKENI. The V end lost 3 bases, the J end lost 4 bases, and 12 bases lay between the germline ends. The CDR3 has 14 residues. CDR3: CASSPGRESTEAFF. The CDR3 DNA follows: TGTGCCAGCTCACCCGGCAGGGAATCCACTGAAGCTTTCTTT.

The chain has TRBV2 and TRBJ2-5; D might be TRBD2 (7 bases). The CDR3 has 13 residues. The V and J ends lost 6 bases and 3 bases respectively, with 11 bases between them. CDR1 and CDR2 (germline): SNHLY, FYNNEI. The CDR3 DNA reads TGTGCCAGCAGGAAGGGGGGGGAAGAGACCCAGTACTTC. Protein product: CASRKGGEETQYF.

J is TRBJ1-1 and V is TRBV6-1; D perhaps matches TRBD1 (5 bases). This CDR3 is 13 amino acids long. V was clipped by 8 bases and J by 1 base, with 11 bases between them. CDR1 is MNHNS and CDR2 is SASEGT in the germline V gene. CDR3 region: CASSDTQNTEAFF. The CDR3 DNA reads TGTGCCAGCTCGGACACACAGAACACTGAAGCTTTCTTT.

This clone was counted between two and nine times. V usage is TRBV6-5 and J usage is TRBJ1-2; TRBD1 matches at 7 bases. Unmatched junction bases numbered 7, after V lost 5 bases and J lost 7 bases. CDR1 MNHEY and CDR2 SVGAGI come from the germline V gene. The CDR3 is 13 residues long. The CDR3 reads CASSLGGLGGYTF. For the CDR3, the DNA is TGTGCCAGCAGTCTAGGGGGCCTTGGTGGCTACACCTTC.

J is TRBJ2-1 and V is TRBV6-5, with D maybe TRBD1 (6 bases). Per germline, CDR1 MNHEY and CDR2 SVGAGI. V was clipped by 0 bases and J by 6 bases, with 12 bases between them. The CDR3 extends over 15 amino acids. The CDR3 here is CASSYSRIGGNEQFF. CDR3 sequence (DNA): TGTGCCAGCAGTTACTCGCGGATAGGGGGCAATGAGCAGTTCTTC.

This clone was detected only a few times. The chain carries TRBV4-2 and TRBJ1-2; TRBD1 aligns across 8 bases. Germline V gene lookup returns CDR1 LGHNA and CDR2 YNFKEQ. This CDR3 is built from 15 residues. Trimming at V came to 0 bases and at J to 5 bases, leaving 5 bases not matched to a gene. CDR3 sequence reads: CASSQDENRGYGYTF. The DNA for the CDR3 is TGTGCCAGCAGCCAAGATGAGAACAGGGGGTATGGCTACACCTTC.

The sample holds a few counts of this clone. The chain has TRBV5-6 and TRBJ2-7, with 9 bases that match TRBD1. Trimming cost V 4 bases and J 5 bases; bases outside gene matches: 4. CDR1 and CDR2 (germline): SGHDT, YYEEEE. The CDR3 is 13 residues long. The CDR3 region has the DNA TGTGCCAGCAGCCTGGGACAGGGCAACGAGCAGTACTTC. Translating gives CASSLGQGNEQYF. Variable domain in full (rest from reference TRBV5-6 and TRBJ2-7): DAGVTQSPTHLIKTRGQQVTLRCSPKSGHDTVSWYQQALGQGPQFIFQYYEEEERQRGNFPDRFSGHQFPNYSSELNVNALLLGDSALYLCASSLGQGNEQYFGPGTRLTVT.

The chain has TRBV19 and TRBJ2-5, with D maybe TRBD2 (5 bases). This CDR3 is built from 14 residues. V lost 3 bases and J 5 bases, leaving 13 bases between the germline ends. In germline, CDR1 is LNHDA, CDR2 SQIVND (reference sequence). The CDR3 spells CASSMRVRAETQYF. The CDR3 DNA sequence: TGTGCCAGTAGTATGAGGGTGAGGGCGGAGACCCAGTACTTC.

This clone was recorded a few times. This chain joins TRBV5-1 and TRBJ2-1; 8 nucleotides agree with TRBD2. The junction had 7 bases not matched to a gene; V was cut back by 0 bases and J by 8 bases. The CDR3 contains 15 residues. CDR1 is SGHRS, CDR2 YFSETQ, per germline. The CDR3 is CASSLVGRAGDEQFF. The CDR3 DNA sequence: TGCGCCAGCAGCTTGGTCGGGAGGGCTGGCGATGAGCAGTTCTTC.

The count of this clone is one. The chain uses TRBV5-4 and TRBJ2-3; perhaps TRBD1 as D (5 bases). The CDR3 consists of 15 residues. Germline V gives CDR1 SGHNT, CDR2 YYREEE (reference sequence). V lost 0 bases and J lost 3, with 11 bases in between. The CDR3 protein is CASSLAQGGTDTQYF. DNA of the CDR3: TGTGCCAGCAGCTTGGCGCAGGGTGGGACAGATACGCAGTATTTT.

This chain connects TRBV7-9 to TRBJ2-5, with D unclear. V was clipped by 1 base and J by 1 base, with 10 bases between them. CDR1 is SEHNR and CDR2 is FQNEAQ in the germline V gene (reference sequence). The CDR3 totals 15 residues. CDR3: CASSLERGSQETQYF. The CDR3 region has the DNA TGTGCCAGCAGCTTAGAACGCGGCAGCCAAGAGACCCAGTACTTC. Variable domain in full (rest from reference TRBV7-9 and TRBJ2-5): DTGVSQNPRHKITKRGQNVTFRCDPISEHNRLYWYRQTLGQGPEFLTYFQNEAQLEKSRLLSDRFSAERPKGSFSTLEIQRTEQGDSAMYLCASSLERGSQETQYFGPGTRLLVL.

The V gene is TRBV9, the J gene TRBJ2-7; D is unclear. This CDR3 has 14 residues. Germline CDR1 and CDR2: SGDLS and YYNGEE. Trimming took 2 bases from V and 2 from J, leaving 11 bases between them. In DNA form, the CDR3 reads TGTGCCAGCAGCGTCGGGTCCACAACCTACGAGCAGTACTTC. This encodes CASSVGSTTYEQYF. The entire variable domain, with the rest obtained from reference TRBV9 and TRBJ2-7, is as follows: DSGVTQTPKHLITATGQRVTLRCSPRSGDLSVYWYQQSLDQGLQFLIQYYNGEERAKGNILERFSAQQFPDLHSELNLSSLELGDSALYFCASSVGSTTYEQYFGPGTRLTVT.

The J gene is TRBJ2-7, the V gene TRBV6-6; possible D gene TRBD1, 6 bases. Trimming left V 9 bases short and J 1 base short, with 16 bases between. Per the germline V gene, CDR1 is MNHNY and CDR2 is SVGAGI (reference sequence). This CDR3 comprises 14 residues. In DNA, the CDR3 is TGTGCCAGTCTAATACAGGGTTTTTCCTACGAGCAGTACTTC. This gives the protein CASLIQGFSYEQYF.